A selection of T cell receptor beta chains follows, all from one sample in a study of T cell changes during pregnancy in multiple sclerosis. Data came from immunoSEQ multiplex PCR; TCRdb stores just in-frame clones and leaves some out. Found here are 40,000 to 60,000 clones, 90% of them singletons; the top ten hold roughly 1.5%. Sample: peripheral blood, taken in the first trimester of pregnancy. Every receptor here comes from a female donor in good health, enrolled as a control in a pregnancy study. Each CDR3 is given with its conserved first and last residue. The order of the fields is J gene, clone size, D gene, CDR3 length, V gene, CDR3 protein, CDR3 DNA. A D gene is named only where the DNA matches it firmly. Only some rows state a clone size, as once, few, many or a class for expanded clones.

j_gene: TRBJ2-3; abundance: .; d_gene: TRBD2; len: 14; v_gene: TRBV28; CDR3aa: CASWTSGGADTQYF; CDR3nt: TGTGCCAGCTGGACTAGCGGGGGGGCAGATACGCAGTATTTT
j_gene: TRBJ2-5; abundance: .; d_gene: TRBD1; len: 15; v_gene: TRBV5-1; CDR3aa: CASSRRQGVIETQYF; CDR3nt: TGCGCCAGCAGCAGGAGACAGGGGGTAATAGAGACCCAGTACTTC
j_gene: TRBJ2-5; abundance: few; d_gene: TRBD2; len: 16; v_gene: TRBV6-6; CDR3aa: CASSPTSGGAGETQYF; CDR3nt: TGTGCCAGCAGCCCCACTAGCGGGGGGGCGGGAGAGACCCAGTACTTC
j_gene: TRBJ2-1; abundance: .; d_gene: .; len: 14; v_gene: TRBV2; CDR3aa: CASTKDRNYNEQFF; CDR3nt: TGTGCCAGCACCAAAGACAGAAACTACAATGAGCAGTTCTTC
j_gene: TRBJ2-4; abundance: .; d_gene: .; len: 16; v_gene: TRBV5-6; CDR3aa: CASTRRSSAYGDIQYF; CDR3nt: TGTGCCAGCACCCGTCGGTCTAGCGCCTATGGGGACATTCAGTACTTC
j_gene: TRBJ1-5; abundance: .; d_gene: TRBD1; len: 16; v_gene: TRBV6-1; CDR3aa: CASSELDRGLGQPQHF; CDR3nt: TGTGCCAGCAGTGAACTGGACAGGGGCCTCGGTCAGCCCCAGCATTTT
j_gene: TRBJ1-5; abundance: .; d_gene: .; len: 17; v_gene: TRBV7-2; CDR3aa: CASSQNGGHNSNQPQHF; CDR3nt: TGTGCCAGCAGCCAGAATGGGGGACATAATAGCAATCAGCCCCAGCATTTT
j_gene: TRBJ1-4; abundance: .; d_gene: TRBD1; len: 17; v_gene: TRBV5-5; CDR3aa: CASSLRGGGGDVEKLFF; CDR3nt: TGTGCCAGCAGCTTGCGGGGGGGAGGGGGCGACGTTGAAAAACTGTTTTTT
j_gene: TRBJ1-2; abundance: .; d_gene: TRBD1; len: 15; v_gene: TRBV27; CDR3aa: CASSPHRQGQGDYTF; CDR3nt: TGTGCCAGCAGTCCTCATAGGCAGGGACAGGGCGACTACACCTTC
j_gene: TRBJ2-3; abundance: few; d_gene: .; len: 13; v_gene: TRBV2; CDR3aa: CASSEMRTDTQYF; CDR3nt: TGTGCCAGCAGTGAAATGAGGACAGATACGCAGTATTTT
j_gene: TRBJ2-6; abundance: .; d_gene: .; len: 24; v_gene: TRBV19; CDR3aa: CASTTAGVGGPPRPVGAGANVLTF; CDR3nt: TGTGCCAGTACCACGGCCGGTGTCGGCGGACCACCCCGACCAGTGGGAGCTGGGGCCAACGTCCTGACTTTC
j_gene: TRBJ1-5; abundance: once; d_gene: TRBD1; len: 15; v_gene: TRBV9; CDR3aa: CASSGTGDFNQPQHF; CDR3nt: TGTGCCAGCAGCGGGACAGGGGATTTCAATCAGCCCCAGCATTTT
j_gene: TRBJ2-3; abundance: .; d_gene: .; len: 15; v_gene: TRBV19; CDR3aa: CASSMSRAGTDTQYF; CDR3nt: TGTGCCAGTAGTATGAGCAGGGCCGGCACAGATACGCAGTATTTT
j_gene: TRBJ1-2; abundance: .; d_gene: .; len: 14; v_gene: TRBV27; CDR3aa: CASSTRGGPDGYTF; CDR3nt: TGTGCCAGCAGTACTCGAGGAGGGCCCGATGGCTACACCTTC
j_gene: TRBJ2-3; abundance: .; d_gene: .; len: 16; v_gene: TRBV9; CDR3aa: CASSVARSTLTDTQYF; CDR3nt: TGTGCCAGCAGCGTAGCAAGGAGTACCCTCACAGATACGCAGTATTTT
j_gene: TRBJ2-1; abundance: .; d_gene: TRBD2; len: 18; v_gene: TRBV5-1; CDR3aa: CASSPHSAGGSSYNEQFF; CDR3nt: TGCGCCAGCAGCCCCCACTCAGCGGGGGGGAGCTCCTACAATGAGCAGTTCTTC
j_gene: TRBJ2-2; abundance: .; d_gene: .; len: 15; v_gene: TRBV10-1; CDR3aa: CASSPGTRNTGELFF; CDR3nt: TGCGCCAGCAGCCCCGGGACAAGGAACACCGGGGAGCTGTTTTTT
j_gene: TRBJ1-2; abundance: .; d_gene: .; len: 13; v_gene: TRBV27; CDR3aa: CASSPGLSYGYTF; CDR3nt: TGTGCCAGCAGTCCAGGGTTATCCTATGGCTACACCTTC
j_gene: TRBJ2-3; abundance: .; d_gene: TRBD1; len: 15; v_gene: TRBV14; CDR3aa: CASSAGTGSADTQYF; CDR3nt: TGTGCCAGCAGCGCCGGGACAGGGTCGGCAGATACGCAGTATTTT
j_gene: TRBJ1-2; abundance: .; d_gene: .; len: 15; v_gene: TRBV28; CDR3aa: CASSLPGELNYGYTF; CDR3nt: TGTGCCAGCAGTTTGCCGGGAGAACTTAACTATGGCTACACCTTC
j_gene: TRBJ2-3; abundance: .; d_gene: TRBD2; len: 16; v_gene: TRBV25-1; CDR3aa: CASSELLAGGTDTQYF; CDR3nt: TGTGCCAGCAGTGAATTACTAGCGGGGGGCACAGATACGCAGTATTTT
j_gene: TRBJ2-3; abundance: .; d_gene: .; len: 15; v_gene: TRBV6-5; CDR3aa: CASSPNPSNRLPQYF; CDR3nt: TGTGCCAGCAGTCCTAACCCTTCCAACAGGTTGCCCCAGTATTTT
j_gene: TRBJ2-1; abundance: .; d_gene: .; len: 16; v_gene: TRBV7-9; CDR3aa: CASSLEFTGSNNEQFF; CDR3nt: TGTGCCAGCAGCTTAGAATTCACAGGGTCAAACAATGAGCAGTTCTTC
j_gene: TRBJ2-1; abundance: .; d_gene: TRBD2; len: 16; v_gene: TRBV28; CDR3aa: CASSDPSPAGVIRQFF; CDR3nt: TGTGCCAGCAGTGACCCGTCTCCAGCGGGAGTTATCCGGCAGTTCTTC
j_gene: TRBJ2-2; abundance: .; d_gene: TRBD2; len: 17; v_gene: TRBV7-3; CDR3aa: CASSPSILAGVPGELFF; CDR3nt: TGTGCCAGCAGCCCCAGTATTCTAGCGGGGGTCCCCGGGGAGCTGTTTTTT
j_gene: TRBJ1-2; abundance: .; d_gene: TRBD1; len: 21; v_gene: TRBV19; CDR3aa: CASSILDVIWDRGRANYGYTF; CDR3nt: TGTGCCAGTAGTATTTTGGATGTTATTTGGGACAGGGGACGTGCGAACTATGGCTACACCTTC
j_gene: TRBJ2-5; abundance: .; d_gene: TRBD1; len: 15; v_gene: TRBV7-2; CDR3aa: CASSKQGRAQETQYF; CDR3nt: TGTGCCAGCAGCAAACAGGGGCGAGCCCAAGAGACCCAGTACTTC
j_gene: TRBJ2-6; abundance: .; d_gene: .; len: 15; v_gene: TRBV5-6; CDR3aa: CASSSSGSGANVLTF; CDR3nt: TGTGCCAGCAGCTCCTCAGGGTCTGGGGCCAACGTCCTGACTTTC
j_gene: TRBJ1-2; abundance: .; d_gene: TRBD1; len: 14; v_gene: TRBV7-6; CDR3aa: CASSSTGGVYGYTF; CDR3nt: TGTGCCAGCAGCTCGACAGGGGGTGTCTATGGCTACACCTTC
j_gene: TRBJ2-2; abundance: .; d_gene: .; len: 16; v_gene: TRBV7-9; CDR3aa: CASSHAWGQNTGELFF; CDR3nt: TGTGCCAGCAGCCACGCATGGGGGCAGAACACCGGGGAGCTGTTTTTT
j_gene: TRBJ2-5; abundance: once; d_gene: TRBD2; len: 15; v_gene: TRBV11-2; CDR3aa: CASSIPGTREETQYF; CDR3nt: TGTGCCAGCAGCATCCCCGGGACTAGGGAGGAGACCCAGTACTTC